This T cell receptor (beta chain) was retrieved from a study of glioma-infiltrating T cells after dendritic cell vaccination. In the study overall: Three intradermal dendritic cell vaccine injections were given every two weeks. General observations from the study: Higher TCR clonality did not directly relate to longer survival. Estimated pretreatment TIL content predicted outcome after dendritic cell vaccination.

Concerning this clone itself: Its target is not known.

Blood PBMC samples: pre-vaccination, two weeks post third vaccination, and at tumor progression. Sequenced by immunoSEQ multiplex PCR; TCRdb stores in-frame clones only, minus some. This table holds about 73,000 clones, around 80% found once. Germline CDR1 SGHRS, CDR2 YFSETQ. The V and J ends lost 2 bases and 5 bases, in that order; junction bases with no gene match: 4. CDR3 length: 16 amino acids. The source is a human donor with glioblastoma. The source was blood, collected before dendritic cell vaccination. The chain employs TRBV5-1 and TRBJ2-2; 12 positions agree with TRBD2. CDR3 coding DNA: TGCGCCAGCAGCTTTGGACTAGCGGGAAGGACCGGGGAGCTGTTTTTT. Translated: CASSFGLAGRTGELFF.